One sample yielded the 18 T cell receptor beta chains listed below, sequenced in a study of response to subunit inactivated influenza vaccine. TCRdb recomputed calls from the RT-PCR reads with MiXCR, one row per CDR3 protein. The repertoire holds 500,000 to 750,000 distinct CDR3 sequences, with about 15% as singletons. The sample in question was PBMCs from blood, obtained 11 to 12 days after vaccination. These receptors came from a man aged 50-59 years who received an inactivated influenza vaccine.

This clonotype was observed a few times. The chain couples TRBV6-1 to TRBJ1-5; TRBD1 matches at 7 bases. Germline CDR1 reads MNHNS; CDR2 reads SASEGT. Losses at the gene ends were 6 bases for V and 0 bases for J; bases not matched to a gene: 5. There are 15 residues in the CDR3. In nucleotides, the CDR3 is TGTGCCAGCAGGTCGGGACAGACTAGCAATCAGCCCCAGCATTTT. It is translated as CASRSGQTSNQPQHF.

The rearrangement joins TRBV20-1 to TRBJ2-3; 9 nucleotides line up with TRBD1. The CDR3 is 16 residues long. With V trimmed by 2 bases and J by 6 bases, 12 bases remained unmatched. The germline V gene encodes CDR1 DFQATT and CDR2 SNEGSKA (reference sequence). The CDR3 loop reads CSARFPGQGVMDTQYF. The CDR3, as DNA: TGCAGTGCTAGATTCCCGGGACAGGGAGTAATGGATACGCAGTATTTT.

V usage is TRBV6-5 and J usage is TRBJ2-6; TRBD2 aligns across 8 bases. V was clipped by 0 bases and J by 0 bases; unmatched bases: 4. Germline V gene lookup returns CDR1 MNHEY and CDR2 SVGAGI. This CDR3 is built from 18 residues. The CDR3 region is CASSYSAGGGSGANVLTF. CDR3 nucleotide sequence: TGTGCCAGCAGTTACTCGGCGGGGGGAGGCTCTGGGGCCAACGTCCTGACTTTC.

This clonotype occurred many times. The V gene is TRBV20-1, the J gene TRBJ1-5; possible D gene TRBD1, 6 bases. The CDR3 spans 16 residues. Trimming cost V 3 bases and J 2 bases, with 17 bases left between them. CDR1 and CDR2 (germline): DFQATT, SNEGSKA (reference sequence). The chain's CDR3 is CSASMQGIGGNQPQHF. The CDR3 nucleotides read TGCAGTGCTAGTATGCAGGGGATCGGGGGCAATCAGCCCCAGCATTTT.

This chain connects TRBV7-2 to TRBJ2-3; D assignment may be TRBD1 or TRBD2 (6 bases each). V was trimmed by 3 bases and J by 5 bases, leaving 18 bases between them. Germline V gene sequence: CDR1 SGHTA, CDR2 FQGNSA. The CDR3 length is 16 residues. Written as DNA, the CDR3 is TGTGCCAGCAGCTTTCTGTCCGGGGGCCGAGAAGATACGCAGTATTTT. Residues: CASSFLSGGREDTQYF.

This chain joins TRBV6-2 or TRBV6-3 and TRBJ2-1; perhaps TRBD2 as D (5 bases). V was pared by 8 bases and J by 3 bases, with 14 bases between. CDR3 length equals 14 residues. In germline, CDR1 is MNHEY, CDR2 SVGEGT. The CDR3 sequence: CASRLVAGYNEQFF. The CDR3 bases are TGTGCCAGCCGCTTGGTTGCGGGCTACAATGAGCAGTTCTTC.

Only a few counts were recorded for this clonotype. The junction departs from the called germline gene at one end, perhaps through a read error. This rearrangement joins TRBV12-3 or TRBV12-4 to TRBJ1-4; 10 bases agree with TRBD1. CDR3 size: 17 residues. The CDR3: CASSLSRDRGTNEKLFF. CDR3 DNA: TGTGCCAGTAGTTTATCCCGGGACAGGGGTACTAATGAAAAACTGTTTTTT.

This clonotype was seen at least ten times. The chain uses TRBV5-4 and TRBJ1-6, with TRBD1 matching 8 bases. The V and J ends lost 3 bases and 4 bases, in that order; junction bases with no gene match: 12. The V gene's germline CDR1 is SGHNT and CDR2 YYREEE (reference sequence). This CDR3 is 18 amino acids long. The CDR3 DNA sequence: TGTGCCAGCAGCTCGCAGGGGGCCCTATACGAGTATAATTCACCCCTCCACTTT. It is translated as CASSSQGALYEYNSPLHF.

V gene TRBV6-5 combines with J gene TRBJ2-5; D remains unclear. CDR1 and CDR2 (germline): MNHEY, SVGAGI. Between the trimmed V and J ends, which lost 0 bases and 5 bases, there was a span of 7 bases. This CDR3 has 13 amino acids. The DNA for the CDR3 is TGTGCCAGCAGTTACTCTGCTAGGGAGACCCAGTACTTC. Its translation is CASSYSARETQYF.

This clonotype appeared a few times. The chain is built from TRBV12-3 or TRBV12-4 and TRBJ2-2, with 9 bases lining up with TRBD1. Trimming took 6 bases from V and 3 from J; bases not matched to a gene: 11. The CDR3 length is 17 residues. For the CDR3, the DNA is TGTGCCAGCAGAGCGGCGGCGGGACAGGGCTACACCGGGGAGCTGTTTTTT. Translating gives CASRAAAGQGYTGELFF.

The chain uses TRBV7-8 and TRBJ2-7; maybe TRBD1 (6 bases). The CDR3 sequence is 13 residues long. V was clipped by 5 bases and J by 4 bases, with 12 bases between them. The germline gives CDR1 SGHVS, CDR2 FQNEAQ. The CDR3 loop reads CASSVHQGYEQYF. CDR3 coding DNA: TGTGCCAGCAGCGTCCACCAGGGGTACGAGCAGTACTTC.

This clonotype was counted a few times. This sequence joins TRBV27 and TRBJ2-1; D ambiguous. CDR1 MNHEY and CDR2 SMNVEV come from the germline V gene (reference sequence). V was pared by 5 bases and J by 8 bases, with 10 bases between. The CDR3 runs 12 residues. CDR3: CASSGSTDEQFF. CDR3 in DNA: TGTGCCAGCAGTGGAAGTACAGATGAGCAGTTCTTC.

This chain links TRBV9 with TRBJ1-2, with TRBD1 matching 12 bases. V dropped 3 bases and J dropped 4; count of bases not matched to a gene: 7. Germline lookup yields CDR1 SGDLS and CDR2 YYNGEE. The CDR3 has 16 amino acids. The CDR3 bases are TGTGCCAGCAGCGGCCGGGACAGGGGGCAAGGCTATGGCTACACCTTC. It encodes CASSGRDRGQGYGYTF.

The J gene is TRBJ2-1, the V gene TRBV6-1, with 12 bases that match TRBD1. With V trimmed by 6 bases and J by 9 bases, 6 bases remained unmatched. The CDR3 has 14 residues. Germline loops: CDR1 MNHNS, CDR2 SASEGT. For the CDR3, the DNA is TGTGCCAGCAGGGGACAGGGGGCTGGTGGTGAGCAGTTCTTC. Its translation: CASRGQGAGGEQFF.

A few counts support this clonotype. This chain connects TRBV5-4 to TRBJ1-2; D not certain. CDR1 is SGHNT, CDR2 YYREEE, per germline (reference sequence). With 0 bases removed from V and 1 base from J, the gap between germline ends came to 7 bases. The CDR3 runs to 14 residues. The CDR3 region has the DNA TGTGCCAGCAGCTTGGAACAGAGTAACTATGGCTACACCTTC. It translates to CASSLEQSNYGYTF.

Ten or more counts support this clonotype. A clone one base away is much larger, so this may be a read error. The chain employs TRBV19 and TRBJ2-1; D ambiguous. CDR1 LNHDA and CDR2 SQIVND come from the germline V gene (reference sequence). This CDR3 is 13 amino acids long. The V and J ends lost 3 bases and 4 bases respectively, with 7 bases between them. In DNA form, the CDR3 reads TGTGCCAGTAGTATGGACGGATACAATGAGCAGTTCTTC. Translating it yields CASSMDGYNEQFF.

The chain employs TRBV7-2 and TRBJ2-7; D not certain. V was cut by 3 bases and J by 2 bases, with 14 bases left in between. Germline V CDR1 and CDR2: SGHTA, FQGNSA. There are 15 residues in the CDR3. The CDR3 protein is CASSFIRVPTYEQYF. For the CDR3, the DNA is TGTGCCAGCAGCTTTATCCGGGTGCCAACCTACGAGCAGTACTTC.

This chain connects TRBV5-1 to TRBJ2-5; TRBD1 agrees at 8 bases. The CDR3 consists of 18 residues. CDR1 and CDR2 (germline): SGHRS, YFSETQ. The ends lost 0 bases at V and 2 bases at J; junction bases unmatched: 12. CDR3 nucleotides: TGCGCCAGCAGCTTGGCCCTAGGAGCAGGGGGCTGGCAAGAGACCCAGTACTTC. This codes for CASSLALGAGGWQETQYF.